This TCR beta chain was observed in a study of T-cell reconstitution after alpha-beta-depleted transplantation in children. Points from the study as a whole: Among T cells one year after transplant, newly produced cells accounted for most counts and diversity. High day-60 TCRbeta diversity in some patients came from surviving recipient T cells and thymic progenitors. Where alpha-beta T cells came from about two months after transplant was reportedly several hundred expanded graft clones.

Germline V gene lookup returns CDR1 SGHRS and CDR2 YFSETQ. The CDR3 consists of 15 residues. V was clipped by 0 bases and J by 8 bases; unmatched bases: 7. Unique molecular identifiers were incorporated during preparation of the TCRbeta library. MiXCR, applied by TCRdb to the PCR reads, yields one record per CDR3 protein. The sample consists of 300,000 to 400,000 distinct CDR3 sequences, around 25% of them appearing once. This clonotype was seen more than once but under ten times. No antigen is known for it. The clonotype comes from a male patient younger than 18 who had a stem cell transplant for acute lymphoblastic leukemia, so the T cells may come from the graft donor. V and J are TRBV5-1 and TRBJ2-1; 8 nucleotides align to TRBD1. The specimen was PBMCs, mostly from graft donor cells, collected 180 days after TCRalphabeta/CD19-depleted stem cell transplant. CDR3 sequence: CASSLEGQGSDEQFF. The CDR3 bases are TGCGCCAGCAGCTTGGAAGGACAGGGAAGTGATGAGCAGTTCTTC.